Listed below are T cell receptor beta chains from one sample, sequenced in a study of cytomegalovirus exposure and HLA in healthy donors. Produced via immunoSEQ multiplex PCR; TCRdb's table is partial and in-frame only. The repertoire holds 150,000 or so clones, with around four fifths as singletons. Sequenced sample: PBMCs. The receptor source for this set is a man younger than 40 in good health and CMV-seropositive. Both conserved end residues are part of each CDR3. A D gene is named only where the DNA matches it firmly. A row's size may be missing; if present it is once, few, many or a size class.

cdr3_nt: TGTGCCACCAAAAGACCGGGCTACGAGCAGTACTTC; cdr3_aa: CATKRPGYEQYF; cdr3_length: 12; j_call: TRBJ2-7; clone_size: once; v_call: TRBV15; d_call: NA
cdr3_nt: TGTGCCAGCTCCCCAGCTACACTGACGGGGGGCTACACCTTC; cdr3_aa: CASSPATLTGGYTF; cdr3_length: 14; j_call: TRBJ1-2; clone_size: NA; v_call: TRBV27; d_call: NA
cdr3_nt: TGTGCCAGCTCAGGGACAGGGGTCGGAAACACTGAAGCTTTCTTT; cdr3_aa: CASSGTGVGNTEAFF; cdr3_length: 15; j_call: TRBJ1-1; clone_size: NA; v_call: TRBV7-9; d_call: TRBD1
cdr3_nt: TGTGCCAGCAGCTTGGTTGGGCTTTATAGCTCCTACGAGCAGTACTTC; cdr3_aa: CASSLVGLYSSYEQYF; cdr3_length: 16; j_call: TRBJ2-7; clone_size: NA; v_call: TRBV5-6; d_call: NA
cdr3_nt: TGCGCCAGCAGCTTGGGACAGACTTCTACCTATGGCTACACCTTC; cdr3_aa: CASSLGQTSTYGYTF; cdr3_length: 15; j_call: TRBJ1-2; clone_size: once; v_call: TRBV5-1; d_call: NA
cdr3_nt: TGCGCCAGCAGCCAGCGGGACCTATACAATGAGCAGTTCTTC; cdr3_aa: CASSQRDLYNEQFF; cdr3_length: 14; j_call: TRBJ2-1; clone_size: NA; v_call: TRBV4-1; d_call: NA
cdr3_nt: TGTGCCGCCAGCGGTTACGAGCCCCACAAGGGAAATGAAAAACTGTTTTTT; cdr3_aa: CAASGYEPHKGNEKLFF; cdr3_length: 17; j_call: TRBJ1-4; clone_size: NA; v_call: TRBV10-3; d_call: NA
cdr3_nt: TGTGCCAGCAGCCGGTCCGATACCGAGCAGTACTTC; cdr3_aa: CASSRSDTEQYF; cdr3_length: 12; j_call: TRBJ2-7; clone_size: NA; v_call: TRBV7-9; d_call: NA
cdr3_nt: TGTGCCAGCAGCTTAGGCCGTCAGGGGGCCATTGGCTACACCTTC; cdr3_aa: CASSLGRQGAIGYTF; cdr3_length: 15; j_call: TRBJ1-2; clone_size: once; v_call: TRBV13; d_call: TRBD1
cdr3_nt: TGTGCTAGCAGCTTAGGGGGGAGGGATTCCTACAATGAGCAGTTCTTC; cdr3_aa: CASSLGGRDSYNEQFF; cdr3_length: 16; j_call: TRBJ2-1; clone_size: NA; v_call: TRBV7-7; d_call: NA
cdr3_nt: TGTGCCAGCAGTGAATTGGCAGGTGGCAATCAGCCCCAGCATTTT; cdr3_aa: CASSELAGGNQPQHF; cdr3_length: 15; j_call: TRBJ1-5; clone_size: NA; v_call: TRBV2; d_call: NA
cdr3_nt: TGCGCCAGCAGCCAAGTCGGCAGGGAGGATCAGCCCCAGCATTTT; cdr3_aa: CASSQVGREDQPQHF; cdr3_length: 15; j_call: TRBJ1-5; clone_size: once; v_call: TRBV4-1; d_call: NA
cdr3_nt: TGTGCCAGTAGAACAGGGGCCGGCACTGAAGCTTTCTTT; cdr3_aa: CASRTGAGTEAFF; cdr3_length: 13; j_call: TRBJ1-1; clone_size: few; v_call: TRBV19; d_call: TRBD1
cdr3_nt: TGTGCCATCAGTGAGTCAATTTCACCGGGACAGGGGGCGAGTAGCAATCAGCCCCAGCATTTT; cdr3_aa: CAISESISPGQGASSNQPQHF; cdr3_length: 21; j_call: TRBJ1-5; clone_size: NA; v_call: TRBV10-3; d_call: TRBD1
cdr3_nt: TGTGCCAGCAGCTTTACTAAGGGGGAGACAGGGAGGAATTCACCCCTCCACTTT; cdr3_aa: CASSFTKGETGRNSPLHF; cdr3_length: 18; j_call: TRBJ1-6; clone_size: NA; v_call: TRBV7-9; d_call: TRBD1
cdr3_nt: TGCGCCAGCAGCCCTAGGGGTGCAACTAATGAAAAACTGTTTTTT; cdr3_aa: CASSPRGATNEKLFF; cdr3_length: 15; j_call: TRBJ1-4; clone_size: NA; v_call: TRBV5-1; d_call: NA
cdr3_nt: TGTGCCACCAGCACCCCAGCCAGGGGCTACAATGAGCAGTTCTTC; cdr3_aa: CATSTPARGYNEQFF; cdr3_length: 15; j_call: TRBJ2-1; clone_size: once; v_call: TRBV15; d_call: NA
cdr3_nt: TGCGCCAGCAGCCAAGCCGGGGACAGGGGTTGGACTGAAGCTTTCTTT; cdr3_aa: CASSQAGDRGWTEAFF; cdr3_length: 16; j_call: TRBJ1-1; clone_size: NA; v_call: TRBV4-1; d_call: TRBD1
cdr3_nt: TGCAGCGCTGGGGACAGGGGGCAGACTGAAGCTTTCTTT; cdr3_aa: CSAGDRGQTEAFF; cdr3_length: 13; j_call: TRBJ1-1; clone_size: NA; v_call: TRBV29-1; d_call: TRBD1
cdr3_nt: TGTGCCAGCAGCCGCGGACAGTACCAAGAGACCCAGTACTTC; cdr3_aa: CASSRGQYQETQYF; cdr3_length: 14; j_call: TRBJ2-5; clone_size: NA; v_call: TRBV7-8; d_call: NA
cdr3_nt: TGCAGCGTTGAAAGGCAGGACTATGAGCAGTTCTTC; cdr3_aa: CSVERQDYEQFF; cdr3_length: 12; j_call: TRBJ2-1; clone_size: NA; v_call: TRBV29-1; d_call: NA
cdr3_nt: TGCGCCAGCAGCTTTGCAGGGCCTAATTCACCCCTCCACTTT; cdr3_aa: CASSFAGPNSPLHF; cdr3_length: 14; j_call: TRBJ1-6; clone_size: NA; v_call: TRBV5-1; d_call: NA
cdr3_nt: TGTGCCAGCAGCTTAGAAGGGGGCGGCGCCGAAGAGCAGTACTTC; cdr3_aa: CASSLEGGGAEEQYF; cdr3_length: 15; j_call: TRBJ2-7; clone_size: NA; v_call: TRBV7-8; d_call: TRBD1
cdr3_nt: TGTGCCAGCAGCGTAACGGGTACCTATGGCTACACCTTC; cdr3_aa: CASSVTGTYGYTF; cdr3_length: 13; j_call: TRBJ1-2; clone_size: NA; v_call: TRBV9; d_call: NA
cdr3_nt: TGCGCCAGCAGTTTAGGGGGCGGGGTGGCTGAAGCTTTCTTT; cdr3_aa: CASSLGGGVAEAFF; cdr3_length: 14; j_call: TRBJ1-1; clone_size: once; v_call: TRBV5-1; d_call: TRBD1
cdr3_nt: TGTGCCAGCAGCCCTGGGACAATGGGAGATACGCAGTATTTT; cdr3_aa: CASSPGTMGDTQYF; cdr3_length: 14; j_call: TRBJ2-3; clone_size: NA; v_call: TRBV7-9; d_call: NA
cdr3_nt: TGCGCCAGCAGCCAGGGGACAAACCTGAACACTGAAGCTTTCTTT; cdr3_aa: CASSQGTNLNTEAFF; cdr3_length: 15; j_call: TRBJ1-1; clone_size: NA; v_call: TRBV4-3; d_call: NA
cdr3_nt: TGTGCCAGTAGCCCCACAGGGAGCTCCTACAATGAGCAGTTCTTC; cdr3_aa: CASSPTGSSYNEQFF; cdr3_length: 15; j_call: TRBJ2-1; clone_size: NA; v_call: TRBV19; d_call: NA
cdr3_nt: TGCAGCGTTGACACAGGGCTGAACACTGAAGCTTTCTTT; cdr3_aa: CSVDTGLNTEAFF; cdr3_length: 13; j_call: TRBJ1-1; clone_size: NA; v_call: TRBV29-1; d_call: NA
cdr3_nt: TGTGCCAGCAGTCATAGTCCGACAGGTCTAACAGATACGCAGTATTTT; cdr3_aa: CASSHSPTGLTDTQYF; cdr3_length: 16; j_call: TRBJ2-3; clone_size: NA; v_call: TRBV7-9; d_call: NA
cdr3_nt: TGTGCCAGTAACCCCTTCCCAGCGGGGAGACACGAGCAGTACTTC; cdr3_aa: CASNPFPAGRHEQYF; cdr3_length: 15; j_call: TRBJ2-7; clone_size: NA; v_call: TRBV19; d_call: TRBD2
cdr3_nt: TGCGCCAGCAGCTTTTCTTCGACCGGGGAGCTGTTTTTT; cdr3_aa: CASSFSSTGELFF; cdr3_length: 13; j_call: TRBJ2-2; clone_size: few; v_call: TRBV5-1; d_call: NA
cdr3_nt: TGTGCCAGCAGCCCCGGACAGTTTAATGAAAAACTGTTTTTT; cdr3_aa: CASSPGQFNEKLFF; cdr3_length: 14; j_call: TRBJ1-4; clone_size: NA; v_call: TRBV7-9; d_call: NA
cdr3_nt: TGTGCCAGCAGGCCGGGACAGGGGTACGAGCAGTACTTC; cdr3_aa: CASRPGQGYEQYF; cdr3_length: 13; j_call: TRBJ2-7; clone_size: NA; v_call: TRBV6-1; d_call: TRBD1
cdr3_nt: TGTGCCAGCAGTGCCGGTAATTATGGCTACACCTTC; cdr3_aa: CASSAGNYGYTF; cdr3_length: 12; j_call: TRBJ1-2; clone_size: NA; v_call: TRBV9; d_call: NA
cdr3_nt: TGTGCCAGCAGCCCCCCGCGGGGCACTCCTAACTATGGCTACACCTTC; cdr3_aa: CASSPPRGTPNYGYTF; cdr3_length: 16; j_call: TRBJ1-2; clone_size: NA; v_call: TRBV7-9; d_call: NA
cdr3_nt: TGCGCCAGCAGCTTGACAGGGGAGCAGGTCTATGGCTACACCTTC; cdr3_aa: CASSLTGEQVYGYTF; cdr3_length: 15; j_call: TRBJ1-2; clone_size: NA; v_call: TRBV5-1; d_call: TRBD1
cdr3_nt: TGTGCCAGCAGACCTGCTGGGGCCAGTCACTATGGCTACACCTTC; cdr3_aa: CASRPAGASHYGYTF; cdr3_length: 15; j_call: TRBJ1-2; clone_size: once; v_call: TRBV27; d_call: NA
cdr3_nt: TGTGCCAGCAGTTTACTGGCATCGACCTATAATTCACCCCTCCACTTT; cdr3_aa: CASSLLASTYNSPLHF; cdr3_length: 16; j_call: TRBJ1-6; clone_size: NA; v_call: TRBV28; d_call: NA
cdr3_nt: TGTGCCATCAGTGAGTCGCAGGGACAAGAGACCCAGTACTTC; cdr3_aa: CAISESQGQETQYF; cdr3_length: 14; j_call: TRBJ2-5; clone_size: few; v_call: TRBV10-3; d_call: NA
cdr3_nt: TGTGCCAGCAGGTTATTACAGGGGAGCGACACTGAAGCTTTCTTT; cdr3_aa: CASRLLQGSDTEAFF; cdr3_length: 15; j_call: TRBJ1-1; clone_size: NA; v_call: TRBV2; d_call: TRBD1
cdr3_nt: TGTGCCAGCAGCCCCGATTCCAGCGGGGAGCTGTTTTTT; cdr3_aa: CASSPDSSGELFF; cdr3_length: 13; j_call: TRBJ2-2; clone_size: NA; v_call: TRBV5-4; d_call: NA
cdr3_nt: TGTGCCAGCAAGTTATCAGGGGTGGGGGATTCACCCCTCCACTTT; cdr3_aa: CASKLSGVGDSPLHF; cdr3_length: 15; j_call: TRBJ1-6; clone_size: NA; v_call: TRBV6-5; d_call: NA
cdr3_nt: TGTGCCATCAGTGGACAGGATAATTCACCCCTCCACTTT; cdr3_aa: CAISGQDNSPLHF; cdr3_length: 13; j_call: TRBJ1-6; clone_size: NA; v_call: TRBV10-3; d_call: NA
cdr3_nt: TGTGCCAGCAGCCACCGACCTACCCGGGACAGGGCGCAGCCCCAGCATTTT; cdr3_aa: CASSHRPTRDRAQPQHF; cdr3_length: 17; j_call: TRBJ1-5; clone_size: NA; v_call: TRBV4-2; d_call: TRBD1
cdr3_nt: TGTGCCAGCAGCTTGATACAGGATAATGAAAAACTGTTTTTT; cdr3_aa: CASSLIQDNEKLFF; cdr3_length: 14; j_call: TRBJ1-4; clone_size: once; v_call: TRBV5-8; d_call: NA
cdr3_nt: TGTGCCAGCAGCTTAGCGGATCAGATTGCGGGTGAGCAGTTCTTC; cdr3_aa: CASSLADQIAGEQFF; cdr3_length: 15; j_call: TRBJ2-1; clone_size: NA; v_call: TRBV7-8; d_call: NA
cdr3_nt: TGCGCCAGCAGTGAGCCGGGACTCCCAAGCTCCTACAATGAGCAGTTCTTC; cdr3_aa: CASSEPGLPSSYNEQFF; cdr3_length: 17; j_call: TRBJ2-1; clone_size: NA; v_call: TRBV10-2; d_call: NA
cdr3_nt: TGTGCCAGCACCCACGGTGGAGGGGCCTACGAGCAGTACTTC; cdr3_aa: CASTHGGGAYEQYF; cdr3_length: 14; j_call: TRBJ2-7; clone_size: NA; v_call: TRBV6-5; d_call: NA
cdr3_nt: TGCAGCGTTGACAGGGCGAACACCGGGGAGCTGTTTTTT; cdr3_aa: CSVDRANTGELFF; cdr3_length: 13; j_call: TRBJ2-2; clone_size: NA; v_call: TRBV29-1; d_call: NA
cdr3_nt: TGTGCCAGCAGCCTAGGACAGGGGTACACCGGGGAGCTGTTTTTT; cdr3_aa: CASSLGQGYTGELFF; cdr3_length: 15; j_call: TRBJ2-2; clone_size: once; v_call: TRBV7-6; d_call: TRBD1